A selection of T cell receptor beta chains follows, all from one sample in a study of T cells and copy number aberrations in small-cell lung cancer. The protocol was immunoSEQ multiplex PCR, while the TCRdb copy is restricted to in-frame clones and leaves out a portion. This table holds under 600 clones, more than 80% found once. Sample: tumor tissue. Receptors were obtained from a man in his sixties with small cell lung cancer. Both conserved end residues are part of each CDR3. D genes are given only for firm matches. Size values are once, few and many counts, or a class for expanded clones, and some rows have none.

>TRBJ2-3|-|TRBD1|TRBV6-1
CASSELRGLGTDTQYF
TGTGCCAGCAGTGAATTGAGGGGGCTGGGCACAGATACGCAGTATTTT
>TRBJ1-1|once|TRBD1|TRBV28
CASRIPRGTLNTEAFF
TGTGCCAGCAGAATACCCAGGGGGACCCTTAACACTGAAGCTTTCTTT
>TRBJ2-1|-|TRBD2|TRBV6-1
CASSGRLNEQFF
TGTGCCAGTAGCGGGAGGCTCAATGAGCAGTTCTTC
>TRBJ2-2|-|TRBD2|TRBV4-1
CASSSEGLVSTGELFF
TGCGCCAGCAGCTCCGAAGGACTAGTCAGCACCGGGGAGCTGTTTTTT
>TRBJ1-4|-|TRBD1|TRBV4-3
CASSQDAGTGGEKLFF
TGCGCCAGCAGCCAAGATGCCGGGACAGGGGGTGAAAAACTGTTTTTT
>TRBJ2-2|-|TRBD2|TRBV6-1
CASSELAGGNTGELFF
TGTGCCAGCAGTGAACTAGCGGGGGGGAACACCGGGGAGCTGTTTTTT
>TRBJ2-7|-|-|TRBV14
CASSLQSGLRNF
TGTGCCAGCAGCCTACAGTCGGGACTGCGAAACTTC
>TRBJ2-3|-|-|TRBV6-5
CASSYPGYGGDTQYF
TGTGCCAGCAGTTACCCGGGTTATGGGGGGGATACGCAGTATTTT
>TRBJ2-5|-|-|TRBV5-1
CASTPIFQTQETQYF
TGCGCCAGCACCCCTATTTTTCAGACCCAAGAGACCCAGTACTTC
>TRBJ1-5|-|-|TRBV19
CASTRTAAGNQPQHF
TGTGCCAGTACTCGGACAGCCGCCGGCAATCAGCCCCAGCATTTT
>TRBJ1-4|-|-|TRBV19
CASTDIKWKEKLFF
TGTGCCAGTACCGACATTAAATGGAAGGAAAAACTGTTTTTT
>TRBJ1-5|-|-|TRBV10-3
CAIGQGIDQPQHF
TGTGCCATCGGGCAGGGGATCGATCAGCCCCAGCATTTT
>TRBJ1-1|-|TRBD1|TRBV7-8
CASSLWTGGAEVFF
TGTGCCAGCAGCTTATGGACAGGGGGCGCTGAAGTTTTCTTT
>TRBJ2-5|-|-|TRBV15
CATSRDLETQYF
TGTGCCACCAGCAGAGATCTGGAGACCCAGTACTTC
>TRBJ1-5|-|-|TRBV4-1
CASSQDLGYNQPQHF
TGCGCCAGCAGCCAAGATTTGGGCTACAATCAGCCCCAGCATTTT
>TRBJ2-7|-|-|TRBV7-2
CASSLNAGHYEQYF
TGTGCCAGCAGCTTAAATGCGGGACACTACGAGCAGTACTTC
>TRBJ1-5|-|TRBD1|TRBV6-4
CASSKHDRDRVNQPQHF
TGTGCCAGCAGCAAACACGACCGGGACAGGGTCAATCAGCCCCAGCATTTT
>TRBJ2-3|-|TRBD1|TRBV4-1
CASSQGTGWGTDTQYF
TGCGCCAGCAGCCAAGGGACAGGGTGGGGCACAGATACGCAGTATTTT
>TRBJ1-5|-|-|TRBV27
CASSLLGGQPQHF
TGTGCCAGCAGTTTATTAGGGGGTCAGCCCCAGCATTTT
>TRBJ2-3|-|TRBD1|TRBV11-3
CATAAGDRGPHTDTQYF
TGTGCCACCGCGGCGGGGGACAGGGGGCCCCACACAGATACGCAGTATTTT
>TRBJ1-2|-|-|TRBV18
CASSPAAGTNYGYTF
TGTGCCAGCTCACCTGCGGCAGGGACGAACTATGGCTACACCTTC